Sequencing of this T cell receptor beta chain was carried out in a study of cytomegalovirus exposure and HLA in healthy donors. Study-wide findings and caveats: Within an earlier analysis, most TCR beta V segments proved productive either about 87% or about 30% of the time. The classifier reportedly diagnosed cytomegalovirus status with high specificity and sensitivity. In a later analysis, at a false discovery rate of 0.05, approximately 16,000 TCR beta sequences matched HLA alleles. No immune exposure information besides CMV serostatus was available.

To note about this clone: Its antigen remains unknown.

Germline CDR1 and CDR2: LNHDA and SQIVND (reference sequence). This CDR3 is 15 amino acids long. J lost 4 bases, V lost 3 bases, and 6 bases had no gene match. Use of 60 Vbeta and 13 Jbeta primers characterized the PCR. Using immunoSEQ multiplex PCR, the repertoire was profiled, and TCRdb retains in-frame clones only, with some absent. The table lists nearly 200,000 clones, around 87% of them singletons. The V and J genes are TRBV19 and TRBJ2-7, with 10 bases aligning to TRBD2. This clonotype originated in a man younger than 45 in good health and CMV-seronegative. Sequencing was done on a sample of PBMCs. The CDR3 bases are TGTGCCAGTAGTATCGAGACTAGCGGGTCATACGAGCAGTACTTC. Translated: CASSIETSGSYEQYF.